The rows below give T cell receptor beta chains drawn from one sample of a study of long-term antiretroviral therapy in people with HIV. The repertoire was sequenced with immunoSEQ multiplex PCR; TCRdb's copy has only in-frame clones and lacks some. The data hold around 26,000 clones, with roughly 85% observed a single time. The material was unsorted PBMCs, obtained 1.2 years after starting antiretroviral therapy. Receptors originate from a woman aged 40 to 49 with HIV. Both conserved end residues are part of each CDR3. Fields, in order: J gene, V gene, clone size, D gene, CDR3 DNA, CDR3 protein. The D gene is left open where the match is weak. Rows give clone size only sometimes, using once, few, many, or a class for an expanded clone.

TRBJ1-1 TRBV27 - TRBD1 TGTGCCAGCAGAGAGACAGGGCTATGGACTGAAGCTTTCTTT CASRETGLWTEAFF
TRBJ1-4 TRBV5-8 - TRBD1 TGTGCCAGCAGCCAGACAGGGGAATGGGAAAAACTGTTTTTT CASSQTGEWEKLFF
TRBJ1-4 TRBV18 once - TGTGCCAGCTCACCGACGACAGATGAAAAACTGTTTTTT CASSPTTDEKLFF
TRBJ1-1 TRBV29-1 - - TGCAGCGTTGGTGGGGGATGGGAGGTGAACACTGAAGCTTTCTTT CSVGGGWEVNTEAFF
TRBJ1-1 TRBV6-1 - - TGTGCCAGCAGTGCGAGGATGAACACTGAAGCTTTCTTT CASSARMNTEAFF
TRBJ1-2 TRBV2 - - TGTGCCAGCAGATCCACCTCTCCCGGGGATGGCTACACCTTC CASRSTSPGDGYTF
TRBJ2-7 TRBV30 - - TGTGCCTGGAGCCTTCCTTACGAGCAGTACTTC CAWSLPYEQYF
TRBJ2-1 TRBV7-2 - TRBD2 TGTGCCAGCAGCTTAATGGGAGCGGGGGCAGAGGAGCAGTTCTTC CASSLMGAGAEEQFF
TRBJ2-5 TRBV2 - - TGTGCCAGCAGTGCAGAGGAGACCCAGTACTTC CASSAEETQYF
TRBJ2-7 TRBV30 - - TGTGCCTGGGGAGCAGGGGATGTGTACGAGCAGTACTTC CAWGAGDVYEQYF
TRBJ1-5 TRBV7-2 - TRBD1 TGTGCCAGCAGCTTACGCCGGGACAGGGGTCTAGATAATCAGCCCCAGCATTTT CASSLRRDRGLDNQPQHF
TRBJ2-7 TRBV15 - - TGTGCCACCAGCAGAGAGCAGGGCCCTCGGTACGAGCAGTACTTC CATSREQGPRYEQYF
TRBJ2-2 TRBV19 - - TGTGCCAGTAGCGGACGGACGAACACCGGGGAGCTGTTTTTT CASSGRTNTGELFF
TRBJ2-5 TRBV7-2 - TRBD2 TGTGCCAGCACCCGAGGGACTAGCCGCTACCAAGAGACCCAGTACTTC CASTRGTSRYQETQYF
TRBJ1-6 TRBV5-6 - - TGTGCCAGCAGCTTGGGGACTTATAATTCACCCCTCCACTTT CASSLGTYNSPLHF
TRBJ2-7 TRBV6-1 once - TGTGCCAGCAGTGGGTGGCCCGAGCAGTACTTC CASSGWPEQYF
TRBJ2-7 TRBV29-1 - - TGCAGCGTGGGGGGGGCACAGGGGAGATACGAGCAGTACTTC CSVGGAQGRYEQYF
TRBJ1-6 TRBV10-3 - - TGTGCCACCCGCACAGTAACCTATAATTCACCCCTCCACTTT CATRTVTYNSPLHF
TRBJ2-1 TRBV18 - TRBD1 TGTGCCAGCTCACCATCCACAGGGGTATCTTACAATGAGCAGTTCTTC CASSPSTGVSYNEQFF
TRBJ2-1 TRBV9 few TRBD2 TGTGCCAGCAGCCCGCAGCGGGGGGTCTACAATGAGCAGTTCTTC CASSPQRGVYNEQFF
TRBJ1-1 TRBV2 - TRBD1 TGTGCCAGCAGGTCGGGACAGGGCGGGATCACTGAAGCTTTCTTT CASRSGQGGITEAFF
TRBJ2-1 TRBV10-3 - - TGTGCCATCAGTGTGAACGTAGGGAACAATGAGCAGTTCTTC CAISVNVGNNEQFF
TRBJ1-5 TRBV2 - - TGTGCCAGCAGGGAAAGAAATCAGCCCCAGCATTTT CASRERNQPQHF
TRBJ1-2 TRBV6-6 once - TGTGCCAGCAGTTACGGCGCTAACTATGGCTACACCTTC CASSYGANYGYTF
TRBJ2-4 TRBV2 - - TGTGCCACCAGCCAAATCCAAAACATTCAGTACTTC CATSQIQNIQYF
TRBJ1-2 TRBV4-3 - - TGCGCCAGCAGCCAAGAACAGGGTGGGGAGTATGGCTACACCTTC CASSQEQGGEYGYTF
TRBJ2-7 TRBV28 few TRBD1 TGTGCCAGCAGTACCCCCGGGACAGCTACCTACGAGCAGTACTTC CASSTPGTATYEQYF
TRBJ2-4 TRBV7-8 - - TGTGCCAGCAGCTTAATAGGACAGGGAGGGAACATTCAGTACTTC CASSLIGQGGNIQYF
TRBJ2-2 TRBV6-1 - TRBD2 TGTGCCAGCAGTGAAAGGGCGGGAGCGAACACCGGGGAGCTGTTTTTT CASSERAGANTGELFF
TRBJ1-4 TRBV7-9 few - TGTGCCAGCAGCTTAGTTTACGGGGAAAAACTGTTTTTT CASSLVYGEKLFF
TRBJ1-1 TRBV5-1 once - TGCGCCAGCAGCTTGAGGCCGAACACTGAAGCTTTCTTT CASSLRPNTEAFF
TRBJ2-2 TRBV2 - - TGTGCCAGCACCAGCGTCGGGGAGGTAAACACCGGGGAGCTGTTTTTT CASTSVGEVNTGELFF
TRBJ2-7 TRBV7-9 few TRBD1 TGTGCCAGCAGCCCGAGGACAGGGGGCCTGCAGTACTTC CASSPRTGGLQYF
TRBJ2-3 TRBV7-2 - TRBD2 TGTGCCAGCAGCGCGGGACTAGCGGGGGGCACAGATACGCAGTATTTT CASSAGLAGGTDTQYF
TRBJ2-5 TRBV11-2 - - TGTGCCAGCAGCCTAACACGGGCATCGGGGACCCAGTACTTC CASSLTRASGTQYF
TRBJ2-5 TRBV18 - - TGTGCCAGCTCATCGACAGACGCTGGCCAGATAAGAGAGACCCAGTACTTC CASSSTDAGQIRETQYF
TRBJ2-7 TRBV18 - - TGTGCCAGCTCACCTGCTGGGCTCACCTACGAGCAGTACTTC CASSPAGLTYEQYF
TRBJ1-5 TRBV30 - - TGTGCCTGGAGTTTTGGGACGGTTAGCAATCAGCCCCAGCATTTT CAWSFGTVSNQPQHF
TRBJ2-5 TRBV5-1 - - TGCGCCAGCAGCTTGGGGGGGACCCACGGGGTAGAGACCCAGTACTTC CASSLGGTHGVETQYF
TRBJ2-3 TRBV4-1 - - TGCGCCAGCAGCCAAGATCCGGGGGGCACAGATACGCAGTATTTT CASSQDPGGTDTQYF
TRBJ1-3 TRBV30 - - TGTGCCTGGAAGAGGCCAGCTGGAAACACCATATATTTT CAWKRPAGNTIYF
TRBJ2-5 TRBV7-8 - - TGTGCCAGCAGCTTCCAGGGGAACGGAGAAGAGACCCAGTACTTC CASSFQGNGEETQYF
TRBJ2-1 TRBV5-6 - TRBD1 TGTGCCAGCAGCTTGGGCCAGGGGGTCTACAATGAGCAGTTCTTC CASSLGQGVYNEQFF
TRBJ2-7 TRBV10-2 - - TGCGCCAGCAGTGAGTCCCGGGGAACCTACGAGCAGTACTTC CASSESRGTYEQYF
TRBJ2-6 TRBV7-9 - - TGTGCCAGCATCCCGATTATATCCTCTGGGGCCAACGTCCTGACTTTC CASIPIISSGANVLTF
TRBJ2-7 TRBV10-1 few TRBD1 TGCGCCAGCAGTCCGGGACAGGGAGTTTACGGTATCTACGAGCAGTACTTC CASSPGQGVYGIYEQYF
TRBJ1-4 TRBV7-9 - - TGTGCCAGCAGCTTAGGTAGTTTTATTAATGAAAAACTGTTTTTT CASSLGSFINEKLFF
TRBJ2-2 TRBV27 - - TGTGCCAGCAGTTCGTCGGACGGACACACCGGGGAGCTGTTTTTT CASSSSDGHTGELFF
TRBJ2-1 TRBV18 once - TGTGCCAGCTCACTCGGGGCAGGAATATCCAATGAGCAGTTCTTC CASSLGAGISNEQFF
TRBJ1-5 TRBV2 few TRBD1 TGTGCCAGCCGACAGGGGAATCAGCCCCAGCATTTT CASRQGNQPQHF
TRBJ2-3 TRBV18 - - TGTGCCAGCTCACCACCGCGTACAGATGCGCAGTATTTT CASSPPRTDAQYF
TRBJ2-2 TRBV6-6 - - TGTGCCAGCAGTTACAGGGGGAACACCGGGGAGCTGTTTTTT CASSYRGNTGELFF
TRBJ1-5 TRBV18 - - TGTGCCAGCTCCCGAGGAACAGGGTCAACGGCCAATCAGCCCCAGCATTTT CASSRGTGSTANQPQHF